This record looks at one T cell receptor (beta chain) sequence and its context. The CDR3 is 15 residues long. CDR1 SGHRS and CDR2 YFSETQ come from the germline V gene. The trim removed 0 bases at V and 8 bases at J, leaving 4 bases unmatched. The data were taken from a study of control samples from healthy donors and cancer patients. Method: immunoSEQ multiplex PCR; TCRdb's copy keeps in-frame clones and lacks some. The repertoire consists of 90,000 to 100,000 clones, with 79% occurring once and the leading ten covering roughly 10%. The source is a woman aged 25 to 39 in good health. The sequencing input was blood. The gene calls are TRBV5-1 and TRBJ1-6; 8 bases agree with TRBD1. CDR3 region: CASSLGTGGYSPLHF. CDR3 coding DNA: TGCGCCAGCAGCTTGGGAACAGGGGGGTATTCACCCCTCCACTTT. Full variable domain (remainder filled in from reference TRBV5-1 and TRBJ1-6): KAGVTQTPRYLIKTRGQQVTLSCSPISGHRSVSWYQQTPGQGLQFLFEYFSETQRNKGNFPGRFSGRQFSNSRSEMNVSTLELGDSALYLCASSLGTGGYSPLHFGNGTRLTVT.